This T cell receptor beta chain was sequenced in a study of control samples from healthy donors and cancer patients. V dropped 2 bases and J dropped 3 bases, with 8 bases sitting between them. This CDR3 comprises 14 residues. Germline CDR1 reads ENHRY; CDR2 reads SYGVKD. Measured with immunoSEQ multiplex PCR; TCRdb has only the in-frame clones, and not every one. The sample includes roughly 100,000 clones, more than 85% of them seen just once. The TCR originated in a woman in her forties or fifties in good health. The J gene is TRBJ1-5, the V gene TRBV10-3; possibly TRBD1 for D (5 bases). Input material: blood. CDR3 DNA sequence: TGTGCCATCAGTGAGGACAGTAACAATCAGCCCCAGCATTTT. Protein: CAISEDSNNQPQHF.